A selection of T cell receptor beta chains follows, all from one sample in a study of breast tumors, draining lymph nodes, adjacent tissues. A single record per CDR3 protein comes from TCRdb applying MiXCR to the multiplex PCR reads. The repertoire holds approximately 300,000 distinct CDR3 sequences, with roughly 31% as singletons. Sequencing was carried out using axillary lymph node tissue. The receptors derive from a female donor with breast cancer. Some clones in this sample may be carry-over from other donors' samples. CDR3s include the opening cysteine and the closing phenylalanine or tryptophan. Each record gives: clone size, D gene, V gene, J gene, CDR3 protein, CDR3 DNA. The D gene is left open where the match is weak. Not all rows give a size; the values are once, few, many and, for expanded clones, a class.

many	-	TRBV11-3	TRBJ2-1	CASSPGRNEQFF	TGTGCCAGCAGCCCGGGACGAAATGAGCAGTTCTTC
many	-	TRBV30	TRBJ1-6	CAWRVWGDGSPLHF	TGTGCCTGGAGAGTGTGGGGGGATGGGTCACCCCTCCACTTT
few	TRBD1	TRBV11-2	TRBJ2-4	CASSLAGTGIAKNIQYF	TGTGCCAGCAGCTTAGCCGGGACAGGGATAGCCAAAAACATTCAGTACTTC
few	-	TRBV27	TRBJ1-2	CASRPFPRGDYGYTF	TGTGCCAGCAGACCTTTCCCCCGGGGCGACTATGGCTACACCTTC
-	-	TRBV19	TRBJ2-1	CTSSIGRPTYNELFF	TGTACCAGTAGTATAGGGCGACCTACCTACAATGAGCTGTTCTTC
-	-	TRBV29-1	TRBJ1-4	CSVGMVEEKLFF	TGCAGCGTTGGGATGGTAGAGGAAAAACTGTTTTTT
many	-	TRBV19	TRBJ2-3	CASSIRPGRATDTQYF	TGTGCCAGTAGTATCCGGCCAGGCCGAGCCACAGATACGCAGTATTTT
few	TRBD1	TRBV3-1	TRBJ1-5	CASSQGRTGGQPQHF	TGTGCCAGCAGCCAAGGCCGGACAGGGGGTCAGCCCCAGCATTTT
many	TRBD1	TRBV12-3/TRBV12-4	TRBJ2-5	CASSSRGTGIETQYF	TGTGCCAGCAGTTCTCGCGGGACAGGGATAGAGACCCAGTACTTC
many	-	TRBV9	TRBJ1-2	CASSLDGGTGTF	TGTGCCAGCAGCCTAGATGGAGGCACGGGGACCTTC
many	-	TRBV7-3	TRBJ2-1	CASSTGTSLYNEQFF	TGTGCCAGCAGCACCGGGACTTCGCTATACAATGAGCAGTTCTTC
-	-	TRBV2	TRBJ1-5	CASEIGSQHF	TGTGCCAGCGAAATCGGGTCCCAGCATTTT
many	-	TRBV6-1	TRBJ2-1	CASSPAFNEQFF	TGTGCCAGCAGTCCCGCCTTCAATGAGCAGTTCTTC
-	-	TRBV14	TRBJ2-2	CASSPQSDGALTGELFF	TGTGCCAGCTCACCTCAATCGGACGGAGCCCTCACCGGGGAGCTGTTTTTT
many	TRBD2	TRBV4-1	TRBJ2-7	CASSALLAASYEQYF	TGCGCCAGCAGCGCTCTGCTAGCGGCATCCTACGAGCAGTACTTC
many	-	TRBV13	TRBJ2-1	CASSPRGGRVNEQFF	TGTGCCAGCAGCCCAAGAGGGGGGAGGGTCAATGAGCAGTTCTTC
-	-	TRBV29-1	TRBJ2-1	CSVDVQGYNEQFF	TGCAGCGTTGACGTACAGGGTTACAATGAGCAGTTCTTC
many	-	TRBV20-1	TRBJ2-1	CSANRDLGIHNEQFF	TGCAGTGCAAACAGGGACCTAGGGATTCACAATGAGCAGTTCTTC
many	TRBD1	TRBV12-3/TRBV12-4	TRBJ1-5	CASSTGGYQPQHF	TGTGCCAGCAGTACAGGGGGCTATCAGCCCCAGCATTTT
-	TRBD1	TRBV7-2	TRBJ2-6	CASSLRQGESGANVLTF	TGTGCCAGCAGCTTAAGACAGGGGGAGTCTGGGGCCAACGTCCTGACTTTC
many	TRBD1	TRBV20-1	TRBJ2-1	CSARQYRGNLNEQFF	TGCAGTGCTAGGCAGTACAGGGGGAACTTGAATGAGCAGTTCTTC
-	TRBD2	TRBV7-9	TRBJ2-1	CASSGAGGPVGNEQFF	TGTGCCAGCAGCGGAGCGGGAGGGCCGGTGGGAAATGAGCAGTTCTTC
many	-	TRBV7-3	TRBJ2-2	CASSLGANTGELFF	TGTGCCAGCAGCTTAGGTGCGAACACCGGGGAGCTGTTTTTT
few	-	TRBV29-1	TRBJ2-5	CSVLPYEGLNLVTETQYF	TGCAGCGTTCTGCCCTATGAAGGACTAAACCTCGTTACGGAGACCCAGTACTTC
-	-	TRBV10-3	TRBJ2-1	CAIRAYNEQFF	TGTGCCATCAGGGCCTACAATGAGCAGTTCTTC
many	-	TRBV20-1	TRBJ1-5	CSALVDNSNQPQHF	TGCAGTGCTTTAGTTGACAATAGCAATCAGCCCCAGCATTTT
once	TRBD1	TRBV2	TRBJ2-5	CASSSPGTAQETQYF	TGTGCCAGCAGTTCCCCCGGGACAGCGCAAGAGACCCAGTACTTC
-	TRBD2	TRBV28	TRBJ2-5	CASSSSSGRQQETQYF	TGTGCCAGCAGTTCTTCTAGCGGGAGACAGCAAGAGACCCAGTACTTC
-	TRBD2	TRBV7-7	TRBJ2-3	CARDRGSGRSDTQYF	TGTGCTAGAGATCGGGGTAGCGGGAGGTCAGATACGCAGTATTTT
few	-	TRBV6-1	TRBJ2-4	CASSEIIAKNIQYF	TGTGCCAGCAGTGAGATTATAGCCAAAAACATTCAGTACTTC
many	-	TRBV20-1	TRBJ1-5	CSAQGGEGAQPQHF	TGCAGTGCTCAAGGAGGGGAAGGCGCTCAGCCCCAGCATTTT
many	-	TRBV19	TRBJ1-2	CASTPRGARLYGYTF	TGTGCCAGTACCCCCCGAGGGGCGCGTCTCTATGGCTACACCTTC
many	-	TRBV15	TRBJ2-1	CATSRGAYEQFF	TGTGCCACCAGCAGGGGAGCCTATGAGCAGTTCTTC
many	-	TRBV4-1	TRBJ1-4	CASSLTQGGTNEKLFF	TGCGCCAGCAGCCTTACCCAGGGTGGGACTAATGAAAAACTGTTTTTT
many	TRBD1	TRBV5-1	TRBJ1-2	CASSDRDRGGYGYTF	TGCGCCAGCAGCGACCGGGACAGGGGGGGATATGGCTACACCTTC
few	-	TRBV29-1	TRBJ1-1	CSVGAGGTEAFF	TGCAGCGTTGGGGCGGGGGGCACTGAAGCTTTCTTT
few	TRBD1	TRBV7-6	TRBJ1-1	CASSLTTGTEAFF	TGTGCCAGCAGCTTAACGACAGGGACTGAAGCTTTCTTT
many	TRBD2	TRBV10-3	TRBJ2-3	CAISEKLAGPDTDTQYF	TGTGCCATCAGTGAGAAACTAGCGGGACCTGACACAGATACGCAGTATTTT
many	-	TRBV20-1	TRBJ2-1	CSAWDLGNEQFF	TGCAGTGCTTGGGACCTCGGGAATGAGCAGTTCTTC
-	-	TRBV6-1	TRBJ2-6	CASSEQGFAGANVLTF	TGTGCCAGCAGTGAACAGGGGTTCGCTGGGGCCAACGTCCTGACTTTC
many	TRBD2	TRBV10-3	TRBJ2-1	CAISEEGLAGVDEQFF	TGTGCCATCAGTGAAGAGGGACTAGCGGGAGTCGATGAGCAGTTCTTC
many	-	TRBV7-2	TRBJ2-7	CASSLRDGDTYEQYF	TGTGCCAGCAGCTTAAGGGACGGGGATACCTACGAGCAGTACTTC
many	-	TRBV5-1	TRBJ2-7	CASSLEGSYEQYF	TGCGCCAGCAGCTTGGAAGGGTCCTACGAGCAGTACTTC
few	-	TRBV9	TRBJ2-2	CASSASIGGSPSNTGELFF	TGTGCCAGCAGCGCGAGTATCGGAGGTTCCCCTTCTAACACCGGGGAGCTGTTTTTT
-	-	TRBV24-1	TRBJ2-5	CATSDFGRTKDTQYF	TGTGCCACCAGTGATTTTGGCAGGACCAAGGATACCCAGTACTTC
few	-	TRBV19	TRBJ1-1	CASTKGVGNTEAFF	TGTGCCAGTACCAAGGGAGTGGGGAATACTGAAGCTTTCTTT
-	TRBD2	TRBV20-1	TRBJ2-7	CSAIPTNRRASGSYEQYF	TGCAGTGCTATACCCACGAACCGGAGGGCTAGCGGGAGCTACGAGCAGTACTTC
many	TRBD1	TRBV11-2	TRBJ1-3	CASSRSGTVSGNTIYF	TGTGCCAGCAGCCGATCCGGGACAGTCTCTGGAAACACCATATATTTT
many	-	TRBV7-9	TRBJ2-6	CASSLALGLAGANVLTF	TGTGCCAGCAGCTTAGCACTGGGGTTGGCCGGGGCCAACGTCCTGACTTTC
once	-	TRBV6-5	TRBJ2-7	CASSCSITLLGDEQYF	TGTGCCAGCAGTTGCTCGATTACATTGCTTGGGGACGAGCAGTACTTC
-	-	TRBV7-6	TRBJ2-3	CASSARRAGSTDTQYF	TGTGCCAGCAGTGCTAGACGGGCCGGTAGCACAGATACGCAGTATTTT